This T cell receptor beta chain originates from a study of blood T cells in healthy people across ages. Comment on this clonotype: The antigen is undetermined.

A second about 7 to 11 cycle PCR used barcoded and J-beta primers. Every cDNA molecule bore a tag from a template-switch adaptor containing 12 random nucleotides. One entry per CDR3 protein, called by TCRdb with MiXCR from the 5' RACE reads. The sample consists of 1.5 million to 2 million distinct CDR3 sequences, around 40% of them appearing once. Germline V gives CDR1 SGHRS, CDR2 YFSETQ. Between the trimmed V and J ends, which lost 4 bases and 5 bases, there was a span of 27 bases. The CDR3 loop spans 18 amino acids. General study points: Observed TCR beta diversity showed a strong correlation with the percentage of naive T cells as measured by flow cytometry.

Sequencing was done on a sample of blood. This TCR was recovered from a human donor in good health. The J gene is TRBJ2-5, the V gene TRBV5-1; possibly TRBD1 for D (6 bases). The CDR3 DNA follows: TGCGCCAGCAGCCCCCTCTGGCAGACAGGCACCATCCAGGAGACCCAGTACTTC. As protein: CASSPLWQTGTIQETQYF. Together with reference TRBV5-1 and TRBJ2-5, the CDR3 gives the full variable domain: KAGVTQTPRYLIKTRGQQVTLSCSPISGHRSVSWYQQTPGQGLQFLFEYFSETQRNKGNFPGRFSGRQFSNSRSEMNVSTLELGDSALYLCASSPLWQTGTIQETQYFGPGTRLLVL.